Listed below are T cell receptor beta chains from one sample, sequenced in a study of cytomegalovirus exposure and HLA in healthy donors. The repertoire was sequenced with immunoSEQ multiplex PCR; TCRdb's copy has only in-frame clones and lacks some. The data hold approximately 100,000 clones, with around 68% observed a single time. Sample: PBMCs. The receptors derive from a female donor in good health and CMV-seronegative. CDR3s include the opening cysteine and the closing phenylalanine or tryptophan. Fields, in order: V gene, D gene, clone size, J gene, CDR3 length, CDR3 DNA, CDR3 protein. D genes are given only for firm matches. A row's size may be missing; if present it is once, few, many or a size class.

v_gene: TRBV5-6
d_gene: -
abundance: -
j_gene: TRBJ1-6
len: 12
CDR3nt: TGTGCCAGCAGGGGGGCGGCAGGGACCCTCCACTTT
CDR3aa: CASRGAAGTLHF

v_gene: TRBV4-2
d_gene: -
abundance: -
j_gene: TRBJ2-3
len: 16
CDR3nt: TGTGCCAGCAGCCAAGGGGCAGCAGAGCTTTCAGATACGCAGTATTTT
CDR3aa: CASSQGAAELSDTQYF

v_gene: TRBV5-1
d_gene: TRBD2
abundance: -
j_gene: TRBJ2-3
len: 16
CDR3nt: TGCGCCAGCAGCTCGGGACTAGCGGATAGAATGGATACGCAGTATTTT
CDR3aa: CASSSGLADRMDTQYF

v_gene: TRBV6-1
d_gene: -
abundance: -
j_gene: TRBJ1-1
len: 13
CDR3nt: TGTGCCAGCAGTCCCCTTCTGAACACTGAAGCTTTCTTT
CDR3aa: CASSPLLNTEAFF

v_gene: TRBV7-9
d_gene: -
abundance: -
j_gene: TRBJ1-1
len: 11
CDR3nt: TGTGCCAGCAGCTTAGAGTCACAAACTTTCTTT
CDR3aa: CASSLESQTFF

v_gene: TRBV5-6
d_gene: -
abundance: few
j_gene: TRBJ1-2
len: 13
CDR3nt: TGTGCCAGCAGTCGCCGGACAGAGTATGGCTACACCTTC
CDR3aa: CASSRRTEYGYTF

v_gene: TRBV10-3
d_gene: TRBD1
abundance: -
j_gene: TRBJ2-6
len: 15
CDR3nt: TGTGCCATCAGCCGGGACAGGGCTGGGGCCAACGTCCTGACTTTC
CDR3aa: CAISRDRAGANVLTF

v_gene: TRBV11-3
d_gene: -
abundance: -
j_gene: TRBJ1-2
len: 14
CDR3nt: TGTGCCAGCAGCTTAGCTGGGGCTCACTATGGCTACACCTTC
CDR3aa: CASSLAGAHYGYTF

v_gene: TRBV10-3
d_gene: TRBD1
abundance: -
j_gene: TRBJ1-3
len: 14
CDR3nt: TGTGCCATCAACGAGGGGGCGCAGGGAAACACCATATATTTT
CDR3aa: CAINEGAQGNTIYF

v_gene: TRBV7-9
d_gene: -
abundance: -
j_gene: TRBJ1-2
len: 13
CDR3nt: TGTGCCAGCAGCCCCCCGCGGATCTATGGCTACACCTTC
CDR3aa: CASSPPRIYGYTF

v_gene: TRBV7-2
d_gene: -
abundance: -
j_gene: TRBJ2-7
len: 14
CDR3nt: TGTGCCAGCAGCTTCGGACTTCTCTCCTACGAGCAGTACTTC
CDR3aa: CASSFGLLSYEQYF

v_gene: TRBV28
d_gene: TRBD2
abundance: -
j_gene: TRBJ2-5
len: 13
CDR3nt: TGTGCCAGCCAAGGCGGGAGGCCAGAGACCCAGTACTTC
CDR3aa: CASQGGRPETQYF

v_gene: TRBV5-4
d_gene: TRBD1
abundance: -
j_gene: TRBJ2-7
len: 15
CDR3nt: TGTGCCAGCAGCTTGAAGACAGGGGGCGCCTACGAGCAGTACTTC
CDR3aa: CASSLKTGGAYEQYF

v_gene: TRBV11-2
d_gene: -
abundance: -
j_gene: TRBJ2-3
len: 15
CDR3nt: TGTGCCAGCAGCTTAGCTGGGGCCGGCACAGATACGCAGTATTTT
CDR3aa: CASSLAGAGTDTQYF

v_gene: TRBV19
d_gene: -
abundance: -
j_gene: TRBJ2-3
len: 14
CDR3nt: TGTGCCAGTAGTATCAGGGGCAATACAGATACGCAGTATTTT
CDR3aa: CASSIRGNTDTQYF

v_gene: TRBV6-4
d_gene: -
abundance: -
j_gene: TRBJ2-3
len: 14
CDR3nt: TGTGCCAGCAGTGACTCGAAGGGGGCAGATACGCAGTATTTT
CDR3aa: CASSDSKGADTQYF

v_gene: TRBV19
d_gene: TRBD1
abundance: -
j_gene: TRBJ1-1
len: 14
CDR3nt: TGTGCCAGTAGAAAGGGACAGATATACACTGAAGCTTTCTTT
CDR3aa: CASRKGQIYTEAFF

v_gene: TRBV5-6
d_gene: -
abundance: few
j_gene: TRBJ1-2
len: 12
CDR3nt: TGTGCCAGCAGCAGCAGGGGTTTTGGCTACACCTTC
CDR3aa: CASSSRGFGYTF

v_gene: TRBV4-1
d_gene: -
abundance: few
j_gene: TRBJ1-1
len: 14
CDR3nt: TGCGCCAGCAGCCATGGGACAACCGTCACTGAAGCTTTCTTT
CDR3aa: CASSHGTTVTEAFF

v_gene: TRBV29-1
d_gene: TRBD1
abundance: -
j_gene: TRBJ2-7
len: 12
CDR3nt: TGCAGCGTTGGGGACAGGGGGTACGAGCAGTACTTC
CDR3aa: CSVGDRGYEQYF

v_gene: TRBV30
d_gene: TRBD2
abundance: -
j_gene: TRBJ2-7
len: 13
CDR3nt: TGTGCTTGGACTAGCGGGACCTCCTACGAGCAGTACTTC
CDR3aa: CAWTSGTSYEQYF

v_gene: TRBV2
d_gene: -
abundance: -
j_gene: TRBJ1-1
len: 13
CDR3nt: TGTGCCAGCAGTGATAATGTGAACACTGAAGCTTTCTTT
CDR3aa: CASSDNVNTEAFF

v_gene: TRBV11-3
d_gene: -
abundance: -
j_gene: TRBJ2-3
len: 13
CDR3nt: TGTGCCAGCAGGCCCTCACTATTAGATACGCAGTATTTT
CDR3aa: CASRPSLLDTQYF

v_gene: TRBV7-7
d_gene: TRBD1
abundance: -
j_gene: TRBJ2-2
len: 15
CDR3nt: TGTGCTAGCAGCTTAGCGGCCCAGGGGGCAGGGGAGCTGTTTTTT
CDR3aa: CASSLAAQGAGELFF

v_gene: TRBV7-2
d_gene: TRBD1
abundance: few
j_gene: TRBJ2-1
len: 14
CDR3nt: TGTGCCAGCAGCTTAAGGACAGGGGACAATGAGCAGTTCTTC
CDR3aa: CASSLRTGDNEQFF

v_gene: TRBV7-9
d_gene: -
abundance: few
j_gene: TRBJ1-2
len: 15
CDR3nt: TGTGCCAGCAGCTTAGGCGTCGCGGGGAACTATGGCTACACCTTC
CDR3aa: CASSLGVAGNYGYTF

v_gene: TRBV7-6
d_gene: -
abundance: -
j_gene: TRBJ1-3
len: 15
CDR3nt: TGTGCCAGCAGCTTTTGGGGGGACTCTGGAAACACCATATATTTT
CDR3aa: CASSFWGDSGNTIYF

v_gene: TRBV7-9
d_gene: -
abundance: -
j_gene: TRBJ2-7
len: 14
CDR3nt: TGTGCCAGCAGCTTAGAAGGCGGGGCCGGCGAGCAGTACTTC
CDR3aa: CASSLEGGAGEQYF

v_gene: TRBV30
d_gene: -
abundance: -
j_gene: TRBJ2-6
len: 14
CDR3nt: TGTGCCTGGAGTCCAGGGCCTGGGGCCAACGTCCTGACTTTC
CDR3aa: CAWSPGPGANVLTF

v_gene: TRBV6-6
d_gene: TRBD2
abundance: -
j_gene: TRBJ2-3
len: 15
CDR3nt: TGTGCCAGCCAGGGACTAGCGGGGGCTGCAGATACGCAGTATTTT
CDR3aa: CASQGLAGAADTQYF

v_gene: TRBV19
d_gene: TRBD1
abundance: -
j_gene: TRBJ1-3
len: 16
CDR3nt: TGTGCCACCATAAGGGACAGGGCACAAGCTGGAAACACCATATATTTT
CDR3aa: CATIRDRAQAGNTIYF

v_gene: TRBV11-2
d_gene: -
abundance: -
j_gene: TRBJ1-2
len: 17
CDR3nt: TGTGCCAGCAGCCCCATTTCAGGAAGGTTTAAGGACTATGGCTACACCTTC
CDR3aa: CASSPISGRFKDYGYTF

v_gene: TRBV28
d_gene: TRBD2
abundance: few
j_gene: TRBJ2-3
len: 15
CDR3nt: TGTGCCAGCAGTTACCGGGGGGGCTGGTTAGATACGCAGTATTTT
CDR3aa: CASSYRGGWLDTQYF

v_gene: TRBV5-4
d_gene: -
abundance: -
j_gene: TRBJ2-2
len: 15
CDR3nt: TGTGCCAGCAGCTTGGGCGGTACGAACACCGGGGAGCTGTTTTTT
CDR3aa: CASSLGGTNTGELFF

v_gene: TRBV11-3
d_gene: TRBD2
abundance: -
j_gene: TRBJ2-1
len: 15
CDR3nt: TGTGCCAGCAGCTCTAGCCTAGCGGGGGTGAATGAGCAGTTCTTC
CDR3aa: CASSSSLAGVNEQFF